The present T cell receptor beta chain was sequenced within a study of cytomegalovirus exposure and HLA in healthy donors. The PCR used 60 Vbeta and 13 Jbeta primers. Some clones are missing from TCRdb's copy, which holds only in-frame ones; the method was immunoSEQ multiplex PCR. There are 59,000 or so clones in the sample; roughly 75% occur only once, and almost 7% lies in the top ten. There are 14 residues in the CDR3. CDR1 is SGHDT, CDR2 YYEEEE, per germline. Trimming cost V 5 bases and J 8 bases; bases outside gene matches: 7. V usage is TRBV5-6 and J usage is TRBJ1-4; 9 positions match TRBD1. This TCR was sampled from a man younger than 45 in good health and CMV-seropositive. What was sequenced was PBMCs. In DNA form, the CDR3 reads TGTGCCAGCAGACCACAGGGGGCATGGGAAAAACTGTTTTTT. It translates to CASRPQGAWEKLFF. The full variable domain, in which reference TRBV5-6 and TRBJ1-4 provide the parts outside the CDR3, is DAGVTQSPTHLIKTRGQQVTLRCSPKSGHDTVSWYQQALGQGPQFIFQYYEEEERQRGNFPDRFSGHQFPNYSSELNVNALLLGDSALYLCASRPQGAWEKLFFGSGTQLSVL.